The 15 T cell receptor beta chains given below trace back to one sample, sequenced in a study of blood T cell repertoires in COVID-19. Libraries were prepared by immunoSEQ multiplex PCR; TCRdb keeps only in-frame clonotypes and omits some of them. The sample records around 470,000 clones, about 88% being singletons. Sequenced material: peripheral blood. The receptors here all came from a young man with COVID-19, enrolled during active disease.

V gene TRBV11-2 combines with J gene TRBJ1-5, with D uncertain. Germline values: CDR1 SGHAT, CDR2 FQNNGV. This CDR3 contains 13 residues. With 3 bases removed from V and 1 base from J, the gap between germline ends came to 4 bases. The CDR3 loop reads CASSFQSNQPQHF. CDR3 coding DNA: TGTGCCAGCAGCTTCCAGAGCAATCAGCCCCAGCATTTT.

The rearrangement links TRBV29-1 to TRBJ2-7, with D possibly matching TRBD2 (6 bases). This CDR3 has 12 residues. V dropped 4 bases and J dropped 7 bases, with 14 bases sitting between them. Germline CDR1 and CDR2: SQVTM and ANQGSEA. The CDR3 reads CSVGAGRGEQYF. CDR3 sequence (DNA): TGCAGCGTTGGGGCAGGGCGGGGAGAGCAGTACTTC.

DNA for the CDR3: TGCGCCAGCAGCCAAGTTTCTAGCGGGAACCCCTACGAGCAGTACTTC. It specifies CASSQVSSGNPYEQYF. The chain has TRBV4-1 and TRBJ2-7; 9 bases line up with TRBD2. V trimming: 1 base; J trimming: 2 bases; junction bases outside the gene matches: 6. Germline-derived CDR1 and CDR2 are MGHRA and YSYEKL. The CDR3 is 16 residues long.

This chain uses TRBV2 with TRBJ2-7; D ambiguous. The V gene's germline CDR1 is SNHLY and CDR2 FYNNEI. V was trimmed by 3 bases and J by 3 bases, leaving 12 bases between them. This CDR3 spans 14 amino acids. The DNA for the CDR3 is TGTGCCAGCAGTGACTTTGTCTATTTCTACGAGCAGTACTTC. As protein: CASSDFVYFYEQYF.

The chain has TRBV15 and TRBJ1-1, with 8 bases matching TRBD1. The CDR3 sequence is 17 residues long. J was trimmed by 0 bases and V by 2 bases; bases with no gene match: 8. Germline assignment: CDR1 LNHNV and CDR2 YYDKDF (reference sequence). CDR3 sequence: CATSRTDRGSLNTEAFF. Written as DNA, the CDR3 is TGTGCCACCAGCAGAACCGACAGGGGCAGCTTGAACACTGAAGCTTTCTTT.

The CDR3 nucleotides read TGTGCCAGCGCGCAAGTAGCGGGAGGAGGCAATGAGCAGTTCTTC. This gives the protein CASAQVAGGGNEQFF. The J gene is TRBJ2-1, the V gene TRBV2, with 10 positions matching TRBD2. The CDR3 sequence is 15 residues long. The germline V gene encodes CDR1 SNHLY and CDR2 FYNNEI. The junction had 10 bases not matched to a gene; V was cut back by 8 bases and J by 6 bases.

This chain joins TRBV3-1 (or the pseudogene TRBV3-2) and TRBJ2-1; 9 nucleotides match TRBD2. The V segment lost 0 bases and the J segment 10 bases; nucleotides outside the gene matches: 10. The CDR3 is made up of 16 amino acids. The germline V gene encodes CDR1 LGHDT and CDR2 YNNKEL (reference sequence). CDR3 DNA sequence: TGTGCCAGCAGCCAAGAATCGGCGGGGGGGCCGGCGGAGCAGTTCTTC. Encoded protein: CASSQESAGGPAEQFF.

The rearrangement joins TRBV13 to TRBJ2-1; TRBD2 aligns across 9 bases. Germline lookup yields CDR1 PRHDT and CDR2 FYEKMQ (reference sequence). V was pared by 6 bases and J by 3 bases, with 6 bases of the junction left unmatched. The CDR3 is 15 residues long. As DNA, the CDR3 is TGTGCCAGCAGAGAAGGACTAGCGTTCTACAATGAGCAGTTCTTC. It is translated as CASREGLAFYNEQFF.

The chain has TRBV19 and TRBJ2-1; 8 bases are shared with TRBD2. Looked up from germline, CDR1 is LNHDA and CDR2 is SQIVND (reference sequence). Losses at the gene ends were 6 bases for V and 7 bases for J; bases not matched to a gene: 11. The CDR3 sequence is 15 residues long. CDR3 DNA: TGTGCCAGTAGCCGAACGGGAGGGTATTTGAATGAGCAGTTCTTC. Its protein is CASSRTGGYLNEQFF.

The chain joins TRBV13 to TRBJ2-1, with D unresolved. Germline-derived CDR1 and CDR2 are PRHDT and FYEKMQ (reference sequence). V lost 4 bases to trimming and J lost 8 bases, with 6 bases between them. This CDR3 contains 11 residues. The CDR3 nucleotides read TGTGCCAGCAGCTCCCTCCATGAGCAGTTCTTC. Translating it yields CASSSLHEQFF.

This clone was observed a handful of times. The genes are TRBV5-1 and TRBJ2-6; the D gene is possibly TRBD1 (5 bases). With 5 bases removed from V and 5 bases from J, the gap between germline ends came to 11 bases. The CDR3 runs 14 residues. From germline, CDR1 is SGHRS and CDR2 YFSETQ. The CDR3 loop is CASRVDSRANVLTF. CDR3 coding DNA: TGCGCCAGCAGGGTCGACAGTAGGGCCAACGTCCTGACTTTC.

The genes are TRBV28 and TRBJ2-1; D is unresolved. V lost 3 bases and J lost 0, with 12 bases in between. The CDR3 is made up of 16 amino acids. The germline CDR1 and CDR2 sequences are MDHEN and SYDVKM. The CDR3 DNA sequence: TGTGCCAGCAGTTTCCTCCAGAACGACTCCTACAATGAGCAGTTCTTC. Translating gives CASSFLQNDSYNEQFF.

The V gene is TRBV2, the J gene TRBJ1-3; D unresolved. V was pared by 4 bases and J by 4 bases, with 11 bases between. From germline, CDR1 is SNHLY and CDR2 FYNNEI. This CDR3 contains 14 residues. CDR3 nucleotides: TGTGCCAGCAGTGTACGGGGTGGAGGAAACACCATATATTTT. Amino acid sequence: CASSVRGGGNTIYF. The whole variable domain, filled in from reference TRBV2 and TRBJ1-3, reads EPEVTQTPSHQVTQMGQEVILRCVPISNHLYFYWYRQILGQKVEFLVSFYNNEISEKSEIFDDQFSVERPDGSNFTLKIRSTKLEDSAMYFCASSVRGGGNTIYFGEGSWLTVV.

The chain is built from TRBV25-1 and TRBJ1-1; possible D gene TRBD1, 5 bases. The CDR3 is 16 residues long. From germline, CDR1 is MGHDK and CDR2 SYGVNS. Trimming shortened V by 4 bases and J by 5 bases, and 20 bases separated the two germline ends. The CDR3 reads CASSAPTPSGHTEAFF. CDR3 DNA: TGTGCCAGCAGTGCCCCTACACCCTCAGGGCATACTGAAGCTTTCTTT.

The V and J genes are TRBV5-1 and TRBJ2-1, with TRBD2 matching over 7 bases. The V segment lost 1 base and the J segment 5 bases; nucleotides outside the gene matches: 9. This CDR3 contains 16 residues. Germline loops: CDR1 SGHRS, CDR2 YFSETQ. CDR3 in amino acids: CASSLRAGPPHNEQFF. CDR3 nucleotide sequence: TGCGCCAGCAGCTTGAGAGCGGGACCTCCCCACAATGAGCAGTTCTTC. The full variable domain, completed using reference TRBV5-1 and TRBJ2-1, is KAGVTQTPRYLIKTRGQQVTLSCSPISGHRSVSWYQQTPGQGLQFLFEYFSETQRNKGNFPGRFSGRQFSNSRSEMNVSTLELGDSALYLCASSLRAGPPHNEQFFGPGTRLTVL.